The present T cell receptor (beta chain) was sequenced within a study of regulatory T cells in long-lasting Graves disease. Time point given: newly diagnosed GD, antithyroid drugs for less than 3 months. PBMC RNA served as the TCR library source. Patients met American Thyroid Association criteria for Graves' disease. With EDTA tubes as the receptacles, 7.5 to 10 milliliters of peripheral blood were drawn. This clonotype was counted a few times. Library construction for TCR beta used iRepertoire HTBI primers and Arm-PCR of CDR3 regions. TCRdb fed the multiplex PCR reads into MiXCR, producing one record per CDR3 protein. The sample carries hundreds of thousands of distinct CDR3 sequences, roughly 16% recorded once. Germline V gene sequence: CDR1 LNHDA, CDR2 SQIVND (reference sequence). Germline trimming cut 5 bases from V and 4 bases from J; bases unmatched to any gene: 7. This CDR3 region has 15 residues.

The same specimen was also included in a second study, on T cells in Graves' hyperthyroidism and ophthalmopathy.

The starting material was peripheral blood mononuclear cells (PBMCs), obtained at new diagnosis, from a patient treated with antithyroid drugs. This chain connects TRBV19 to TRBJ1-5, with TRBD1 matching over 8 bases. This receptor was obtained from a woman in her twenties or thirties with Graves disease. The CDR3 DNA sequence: TGTGCCAGTAGTTCCCAGGACAGGGTGAATCAGCCCCAGCATTTT. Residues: CASSSQDRVNQPQHF.